This T cell receptor (beta chain) emerged from a study of T cells in Graves' hyperthyroidism and ophthalmopathy. Amplification yielded TCR beta CDR3 regions, with RNA transcripts as the source. Primed by the HTBI set, a first-round RT-PCR was run on the TCR CDR3. From the multiplex PCR reads, TCRdb called clonotypes with MiXCR, one entry per CDR3 protein. The table records 300,000 to 450,000 distinct CDR3 sequences, approximately 12% of them present only once. A few counts support this clonotype. Trimming removed 0 bases from V and 3 bases from J, with 9 bases in between. Germline V gene sequence: CDR1 SGHRS, CDR2 YFSETQ. The CDR3 loop spans 14 amino acids.

The V and J genes are TRBV5-1 and TRBJ1-1; the D is unclear. The receptor's source is a man aged 25-45 years with Graves' hyperthyroidism that later progressed to Graves' ophthalmopathy. Source material: blood. CDR3 sequence (DNA): TGCGCCAGCAGCTTGGTTGATGCCGACACTGAAGCTTTCTTT. Translation gives CASSLVDADTEAFF.